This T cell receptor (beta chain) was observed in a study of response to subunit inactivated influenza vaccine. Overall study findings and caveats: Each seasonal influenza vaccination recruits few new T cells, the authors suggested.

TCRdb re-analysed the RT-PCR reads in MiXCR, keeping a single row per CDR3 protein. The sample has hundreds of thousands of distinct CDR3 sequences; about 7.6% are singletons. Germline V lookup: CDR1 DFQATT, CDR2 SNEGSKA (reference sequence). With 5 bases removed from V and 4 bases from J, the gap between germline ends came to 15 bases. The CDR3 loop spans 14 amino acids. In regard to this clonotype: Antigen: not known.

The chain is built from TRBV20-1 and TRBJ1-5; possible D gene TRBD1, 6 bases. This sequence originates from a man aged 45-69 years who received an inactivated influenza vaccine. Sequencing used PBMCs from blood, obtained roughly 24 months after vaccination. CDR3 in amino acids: CSAAGLTGNQPQHF. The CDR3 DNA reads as TGCAGTGCTGCGGGGCTGACAGGTAATCAGCCCCAGCATTTT.